The sequence of this T cell receptor (beta chain) was determined in a study of T cells after posttransplantation cyclophosphamide. Study-wide points: Tissue-infiltrating T cells from skin or gut overlapped little with blood T cells. Later post-transplant blood repertoires were often dominated by donor CD8+ memory clones. After PTCy, TRB diversity resembled that of CNI/methotrexate controls.

Comments on this clone: The antigen is unknown.

Cells defined as naive were viable CD3+CD4+ or CD3+CD8+ and CCR7+CD45RA+CD45RO-CD95-CD27+CD28+. Method: immunoSEQ multiplex PCR; TCRdb's copy keeps in-frame clones and lacks some. The data show approximately 28,000 clones, with 80% to 95% seen just once and about 0.25% held by the top ten. This CDR3 region has 13 residues. V was pared by 6 bases and J by 8 bases, with 5 bases of the junction left unmatched. Germline CDR1 reads MNHNS; CDR2 reads SASEGT. The genes are TRBV6-1 and TRBJ1-5, with 9 bases aligning to TRBD1. This sequence was found in an older woman in good health, CMV-negative, and a related stem cell transplant donor. Sample: naive CD4+ T cells sorted from PBMCs. CDR3 DNA sequence: TGTGCCAGCAGCGGGACAGGGAGTAAGCCCCAGCATTTT. Translating it yields CASSGTGSKPQHF.